This is a list of T cell receptor beta chains from one sample in a study of T cell responses to AZD1222 COVID-19 vaccine. Sequenced by immunoSEQ multiplex PCR; TCRdb stores in-frame clones only, minus some. Of some 150,000 clones listed, 80% to 95% were seen once; the top ten hold under 4%. Source: peripheral blood, taken 28 days after the second AZD1222 dose. All receptors derive from an adult who received the AZD1222 COVID-19 vaccine. Both conserved end residues are part of each CDR3. The order of the fields is D gene, clone size, CDR3 length, V gene, J gene, CDR3 protein, CDR3 DNA. D genes are given only for firm matches. Rows give clone size only sometimes, using once, few, many, or a class for an expanded clone.

D gene: -; clone size: once; CDR3 length: 13; V gene: TRBV28; J gene: TRBJ1-1; CDR3 protein: CASSLRGWTEAFF; CDR3 DNA: TGTGCCAGCAGTTTGAGGGGGTGGACTGAAGCTTTCTTT
D gene: -; clone size: few; CDR3 length: 14; V gene: TRBV10-1; J gene: TRBJ2-5; CDR3 protein: CASSDAGRGETQYF; CDR3 DNA: TGCGCCAGCAGTGATGCAGGACGCGGGGAGACCCAGTACTTC
D gene: -; clone size: many; CDR3 length: 16; V gene: TRBV4-1; J gene: TRBJ2-3; CDR3 protein: CASSQEVGWSTDTQYF; CDR3 DNA: TGCGCCAGCAGCCAAGAAGTTGGGTGGTCTACAGATACGCAGTATTTT
D gene: -; clone size: -; CDR3 length: 13; V gene: TRBV18; J gene: TRBJ1-1; CDR3 protein: CASSEDMNTEAFF; CDR3 DNA: TGTGCCAGCTCCGAAGACATGAACACTGAAGCTTTCTTT
D gene: -; clone size: -; CDR3 length: 15; V gene: TRBV6-5; J gene: TRBJ1-1; CDR3 protein: CASSPPPWMNTEAFF; CDR3 DNA: TGTGCCAGCAGTCCCCCGCCGTGGATGAACACTGAAGCTTTCTTT
D gene: TRBD2; clone size: -; CDR3 length: 16; V gene: TRBV24-1; J gene: TRBJ2-3; CDR3 protein: CATSDRRGTGGDTQYF; CDR3 DNA: TGTGCCACCAGTGATCGACGCGGGACGGGGGGAGATACGCAGTATTTT
D gene: -; clone size: few; CDR3 length: 14; V gene: TRBV3-1/TRBV3-2; J gene: TRBJ2-7; CDR3 protein: CASSARRAVDEQYF; CDR3 DNA: TGTGCCAGCAGCGCCCGACGGGCGGTCGACGAGCAGTACTTC
D gene: -; clone size: -; CDR3 length: 14; V gene: TRBV15; J gene: TRBJ2-7; CDR3 protein: CATSRRDGSYEQYF; CDR3 DNA: TGTGCCACCAGCAGACGGGACGGATCCTACGAGCAGTACTTC
D gene: -; clone size: -; CDR3 length: 15; V gene: TRBV6-5; J gene: TRBJ2-1; CDR3 protein: CASSIDSSFYNEQFF; CDR3 DNA: TGTGCCAGCAGTATCGACTCCTCCTTCTACAATGAGCAGTTCTTC
D gene: -; clone size: -; CDR3 length: 17; V gene: TRBV28; J gene: TRBJ2-7; CDR3 protein: CASSLVSRGLVRGEQYF; CDR3 DNA: TGTGCCAGCAGTTTAGTATCGAGGGGCCTCGTTCGGGGCGAGCAGTACTTC
D gene: -; clone size: -; CDR3 length: 15; V gene: TRBV9; J gene: TRBJ2-2; CDR3 protein: CASSSQGANTGELFF; CDR3 DNA: TGTGCCAGCAGCAGCCAGGGAGCGAACACCGGGGAGCTGTTTTTT
D gene: -; clone size: few; CDR3 length: 13; V gene: TRBV6-1; J gene: TRBJ1-1; CDR3 protein: CASRQGMNTEAFF; CDR3 DNA: TGTGCCAGCAGACAGGGTATGAACACTGAAGCTTTCTTT
D gene: -; clone size: -; CDR3 length: 14; V gene: TRBV27; J gene: TRBJ1-1; CDR3 protein: CASSPISLDTEAFF; CDR3 DNA: TGTGCCAGCAGCCCCATATCCTTGGACACTGAAGCTTTCTTT
D gene: TRBD1; clone size: -; CDR3 length: 15; V gene: TRBV11-1; J gene: TRBJ2-5; CDR3 protein: CASSSPGQGQETQYF; CDR3 DNA: TGTGCCAGCAGCTCTCCGGGACAGGGACAAGAGACCCAGTACTTC
D gene: TRBD2; clone size: -; CDR3 length: 16; V gene: TRBV24-1; J gene: TRBJ2-1; CDR3 protein: CATSGELAVTYNEQFF; CDR3 DNA: TGTGCCACCAGTGGGGAGCTAGCGGTTACCTACAATGAGCAGTTCTTC
D gene: TRBD1; clone size: -; CDR3 length: 15; V gene: TRBV6-4; J gene: TRBJ1-1; CDR3 protein: CASSVQGIGNTEAFF; CDR3 DNA: TGTGCCAGCAGTGTACAGGGGATAGGGAACACTGAAGCTTTCTTT
D gene: -; clone size: -; CDR3 length: 13; V gene: TRBV19; J gene: TRBJ2-1; CDR3 protein: CASSDTLFGEQFF; CDR3 DNA: TGTGCCAGTAGTGACACGCTCTTTGGTGAGCAGTTCTTC
D gene: TRBD2; clone size: -; CDR3 length: 16; V gene: TRBV10-1; J gene: TRBJ2-5; CDR3 protein: CASSGTSGRAQETQYF; CDR3 DNA: TGCGCCAGCAGCGGGACTAGCGGGAGGGCACAAGAGACCCAGTACTTC
D gene: -; clone size: -; CDR3 length: 12; V gene: TRBV7-2; J gene: TRBJ1-2; CDR3 protein: CASSFRGDGYTF; CDR3 DNA: TGTGCCAGCAGCTTCCGAGGGGATGGCTACACCTTC
D gene: -; clone size: -; CDR3 length: 13; V gene: TRBV4-1; J gene: TRBJ2-7; CDR3 protein: CASSLPGRHEQYF; CDR3 DNA: TGCGCCAGCAGCCTCCCAGGGAGGCACGAGCAGTACTTC
D gene: TRBD1; clone size: -; CDR3 length: 14; V gene: TRBV5-1; J gene: TRBJ1-2; CDR3 protein: CASSSQDRLKGYTF; CDR3 DNA: TGCGCCAGCAGCTCACAGGACAGGCTGAAGGGCTACACCTTC
D gene: -; clone size: -; CDR3 length: 16; V gene: TRBV7-6; J gene: TRBJ2-3; CDR3 protein: CASSLAGGPGADTQYF; CDR3 DNA: TGTGCCAGCAGCTTAGCGGGAGGTCCAGGGGCAGATACGCAGTATTTT
D gene: TRBD1; clone size: -; CDR3 length: 14; V gene: TRBV4-1; J gene: TRBJ1-1; CDR3 protein: CASTEGQGYTEAFF; CDR3 DNA: TGCGCCAGCACCGAAGGACAGGGGTACACTGAAGCTTTCTTT
D gene: -; clone size: -; CDR3 length: 13; V gene: TRBV7-9; J gene: TRBJ1-5; CDR3 protein: CASSGGWDQPQHF; CDR3 DNA: TGTGCCAGCAGTGGGGGCTGGGATCAGCCCCAGCATTTT
D gene: -; clone size: once; CDR3 length: 14; V gene: TRBV27; J gene: TRBJ2-2; CDR3 protein: CASSPGTSTGELFF; CDR3 DNA: TGTGCCAGCAGCCCGGGGACCTCCACCGGGGAGCTGTTTTTT
D gene: -; clone size: -; CDR3 length: 14; V gene: TRBV18; J gene: TRBJ1-2; CDR3 protein: CASSPLSGSDGYTF; CDR3 DNA: TGTGCCAGCTCACCACTCTCGGGGTCGGATGGCTACACCTTC
D gene: -; clone size: -; CDR3 length: 15; V gene: TRBV5-5; J gene: TRBJ1-3; CDR3 protein: CASSLRALFGNTIYF; CDR3 DNA: TGTGCCAGCAGCTTGAGAGCACTCTTCGGAAACACCATATATTTT
D gene: -; clone size: -; CDR3 length: 15; V gene: TRBV2; J gene: TRBJ1-3; CDR3 protein: CASSGRSRSGNTIYF; CDR3 DNA: TGTGCCAGCAGTGGAAGGTCCCGCTCTGGAAACACCATATATTTT
D gene: -; clone size: -; CDR3 length: 14; V gene: TRBV6-1; J gene: TRBJ2-5; CDR3 protein: CASSEGRYQETQYF; CDR3 DNA: TGTGCCAGCAGTGAAGGGAGGTATCAAGAGACCCAGTACTTC
D gene: -; clone size: -; CDR3 length: 15; V gene: TRBV4-1; J gene: TRBJ2-5; CDR3 protein: CASSQGLGGGETQYF; CDR3 DNA: TGCGCCAGCAGCCAAGGACTAGGCGGCGGGGAGACCCAGTACTTC
D gene: TRBD2; clone size: -; CDR3 length: 14; V gene: TRBV14; J gene: TRBJ2-7; CDR3 protein: CASSWTSGPYEQYF; CDR3 DNA: TGTGCCAGCAGCTGGACTAGCGGACCCTACGAGCAGTACTTC
D gene: TRBD1; clone size: once; CDR3 length: 17; V gene: TRBV9; J gene: TRBJ1-3; CDR3 protein: CASSPTRDRNSGNTIYF; CDR3 DNA: TGTGCCAGCAGCCCTACTCGGGACAGGAACTCTGGAAACACCATATATTTT
D gene: TRBD2; clone size: -; CDR3 length: 16; V gene: TRBV27; J gene: TRBJ2-1; CDR3 protein: CASSLGTSGIYNEQFF; CDR3 DNA: TGTGCCAGCAGTCTCGGGACTAGCGGGATTTACAATGAGCAGTTCTTC
D gene: -; clone size: -; CDR3 length: 13; V gene: TRBV11-2; J gene: TRBJ2-5; CDR3 protein: CASSASGPGTQYF; CDR3 DNA: TGTGCCAGCAGTGCCTCCGGACCCGGGACCCAGTACTTC
D gene: -; clone size: -; CDR3 length: 15; V gene: TRBV14; J gene: TRBJ1-1; CDR3 protein: CASSQAGRGNTEAFF; CDR3 DNA: TGTGCCAGCAGCCAAGCGGGGAGAGGGAACACTGAAGCTTTCTTT
D gene: -; clone size: -; CDR3 length: 14; V gene: TRBV5-1; J gene: TRBJ2-7; CDR3 protein: CASSLNGLIYEQYF; CDR3 DNA: TGCGCCAGCAGCTTGAACGGACTGATCTACGAGCAGTACTTC
D gene: -; clone size: -; CDR3 length: 16; V gene: TRBV11-2; J gene: TRBJ2-3; CDR3 protein: CASSLRAGAGTDTQYF; CDR3 DNA: TGTGCCAGCAGCTTACGGGCGGGTGCGGGCACAGATACGCAGTATTTT
D gene: -; clone size: -; CDR3 length: 16; V gene: TRBV6-5; J gene: TRBJ1-6; CDR3 protein: CASSYSTRGLYSPLHF; CDR3 DNA: TGTGCCAGCAGTTACTCGACCAGGGGATTATACTCACCCCTCCACTTT
D gene: -; clone size: -; CDR3 length: 16; V gene: TRBV9; J gene: TRBJ2-1; CDR3 protein: CASSVAWGQAYNEQFF; CDR3 DNA: TGTGCCAGCAGCGTAGCTTGGGGGCAAGCCTACAATGAGCAGTTCTTC
D gene: TRBD1; clone size: -; CDR3 length: 15; V gene: TRBV5-4; J gene: TRBJ2-2; CDR3 protein: CASSLSAGGTGELFF; CDR3 DNA: TGTGCCAGCAGCTTGTCCGCAGGGGGCACCGGGGAGCTGTTTTTT
D gene: -; clone size: -; CDR3 length: 17; V gene: TRBV19; J gene: TRBJ1-1; CDR3 protein: CASTGTNRNRVNTEAFF; CDR3 DNA: TGTGCCAGTACTGGCACCAACAGGAATAGGGTGAACACTGAAGCTTTCTTT
D gene: -; clone size: -; CDR3 length: 14; V gene: TRBV5-1; J gene: TRBJ1-1; CDR3 protein: CASRRGAGNTEAFF; CDR3 DNA: TGCGCCAGCAGACGGGGCGCGGGGAACACTGAAGCTTTCTTT
D gene: TRBD1; clone size: -; CDR3 length: 13; V gene: TRBV24-1; J gene: TRBJ1-5; CDR3 protein: CATRQGSNQPQHF; CDR3 DNA: TGTGCCACCAGACAGGGGAGCAATCAGCCCCAGCATTTT
D gene: -; clone size: -; CDR3 length: 13; V gene: TRBV9; J gene: TRBJ2-7; CDR3 protein: CASSPPSSYEQYF; CDR3 DNA: TGTGCCAGCAGCCCCCCCAGCTCCTACGAGCAGTACTTC
D gene: -; clone size: -; CDR3 length: 13; V gene: TRBV6-5; J gene: TRBJ2-7; CDR3 protein: CATLGDFTYEQYF; CDR3 DNA: TGTGCCACCTTAGGGGATTTTACCTACGAGCAGTACTTC
D gene: -; clone size: -; CDR3 length: 15; V gene: TRBV5-1; J gene: TRBJ1-2; CDR3 protein: CASSLANPGAYGYTF; CDR3 DNA: TGCGCCAGCAGCTTGGCCAATCCGGGCGCCTATGGCTACACCTTC
D gene: -; clone size: -; CDR3 length: 15; V gene: TRBV5-5; J gene: TRBJ2-2; CDR3 protein: CASSWGEITAGELFF; CDR3 DNA: TGTGCCAGCAGCTGGGGGGAAATAACGGCCGGGGAGCTGTTTTTT
D gene: -; clone size: -; CDR3 length: 12; V gene: TRBV2; J gene: TRBJ1-2; CDR3 protein: CASSRRKDGYTF; CDR3 DNA: TGTGCCAGCAGTCGAAGGAAGGATGGCTACACCTTC
D gene: -; clone size: -; CDR3 length: 13; V gene: TRBV6-5; J gene: TRBJ2-2; CDR3 protein: CASRRGHTGELFF; CDR3 DNA: TGTGCCAGCCGCCGGGGGCACACCGGGGAGCTGTTTTTT
D gene: TRBD1; clone size: -; CDR3 length: 16; V gene: TRBV27; J gene: TRBJ1-1; CDR3 protein: CASLTGTGGFRSRAFF; CDR3 DNA: TGTGCCAGCCTTACCGGGACAGGGGGCTTCCGAAGCCGGGCTTTCTTT
D gene: -; clone size: -; CDR3 length: 12; V gene: TRBV12-3/TRBV12-4; J gene: TRBJ1-1; CDR3 protein: CASSKSGREAFF; CDR3 DNA: TGTGCCAGCAGTAAGTCGGGGAGAGAAGCTTTCTTT
D gene: -; clone size: -; CDR3 length: 12; V gene: TRBV5-1; J gene: TRBJ2-1; CDR3 protein: CASSLPSDEQFF; CDR3 DNA: TGCGCCAGCAGCTTACCGTCCGATGAGCAGTTCTTC
D gene: TRBD1; clone size: -; CDR3 length: 14; V gene: TRBV5-1; J gene: TRBJ1-3; CDR3 protein: CASSSGQDGNTIYF; CDR3 DNA: TGCGCCAGCAGCTCGGGACAGGATGGAAACACCATATATTTT
D gene: TRBD2; clone size: -; CDR3 length: 15; V gene: TRBV7-2; J gene: TRBJ2-7; CDR3 protein: CASSQRLAGSHEQYF; CDR3 DNA: TGTGCCAGCAGCCAGCGACTAGCGGGATCCCACGAGCAGTACTTC
D gene: -; clone size: -; CDR3 length: 15; V gene: TRBV3-1/TRBV3-2; J gene: TRBJ1-5; CDR3 protein: CASSSHHTVNQPQHF; CDR3 DNA: TGTGCCAGCAGCTCGCACCACACGGTTAATCAGCCCCAGCATTTT
D gene: TRBD2; clone size: -; CDR3 length: 17; V gene: TRBV5-4; J gene: TRBJ2-3; CDR3 protein: CASSTPTSGQSSGTQYF; CDR3 DNA: TGTGCCAGCAGCACCCCGACTAGCGGCCAATCCTCAGGGACGCAGTATTTT
D gene: TRBD1; clone size: once; CDR3 length: 15; V gene: TRBV5-1; J gene: TRBJ1-1; CDR3 protein: CASSIRQGMNTEAFF; CDR3 DNA: TGCGCCAGCAGCATACGACAGGGGATGAACACTGAAGCTTTCTTT